This TCR beta chain was observed in a study of cytomegalovirus exposure and HLA in healthy donors. The CDR3 runs 15 residues. Germline-derived CDR1 and CDR2 are SGHVS and FNYEAQ. Between the trimmed V and J ends, which lost 5 bases and 1 base, there was a span of 14 bases. The PCR was carried out with 60 Vbeta primers and 13 Jbeta primers. Sequencing used immunoSEQ multiplex PCR; TCRdb keeps in-frame clones, though not all of them. Among around 120,000 clones listed, approximately 85% were seen once. The sample was PBMCs. The sequence was collected from a boy aged 5-17 years in good health and CMV-seronegative. V usage is TRBV7-6 and J usage is TRBJ1-1, with D possibly TRBD1 on 5 matching bases. In nucleotides, the CDR3 is TGTGCCAGCAGCAGGGGAGGTCTACCGAACACTGAAGCTTTCTTT. It is translated as CASSRGGLPNTEAFF.